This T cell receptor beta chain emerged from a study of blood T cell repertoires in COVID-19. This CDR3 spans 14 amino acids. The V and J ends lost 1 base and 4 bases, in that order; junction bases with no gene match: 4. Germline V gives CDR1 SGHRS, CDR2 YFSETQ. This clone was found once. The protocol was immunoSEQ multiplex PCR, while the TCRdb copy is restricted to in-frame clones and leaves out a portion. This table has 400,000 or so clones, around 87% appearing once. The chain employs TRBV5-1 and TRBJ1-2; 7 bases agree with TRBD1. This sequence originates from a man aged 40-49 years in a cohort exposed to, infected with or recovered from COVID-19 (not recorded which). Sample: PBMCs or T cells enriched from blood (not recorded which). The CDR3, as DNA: TGCGCCAGCAGCTTGACAGGGGAGGCCTATGGCTACACCTTC. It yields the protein CASSLTGEAYGYTF.